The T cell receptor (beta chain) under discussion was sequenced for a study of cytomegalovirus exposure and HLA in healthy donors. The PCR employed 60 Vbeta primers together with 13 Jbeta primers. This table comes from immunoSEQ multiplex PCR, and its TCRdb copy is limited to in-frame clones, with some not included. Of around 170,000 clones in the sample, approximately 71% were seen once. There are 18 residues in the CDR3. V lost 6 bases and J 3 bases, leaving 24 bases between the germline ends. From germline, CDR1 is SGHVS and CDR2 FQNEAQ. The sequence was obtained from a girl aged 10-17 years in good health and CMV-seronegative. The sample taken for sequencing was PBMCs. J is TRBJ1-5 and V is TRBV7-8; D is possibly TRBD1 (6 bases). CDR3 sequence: CASSSRGQGRIYNQPQHF. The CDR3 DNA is TGTGCCAGCAGTTCCAGGGGTCAGGGGAGAATATACAATCAGCCCCAGCATTTT.